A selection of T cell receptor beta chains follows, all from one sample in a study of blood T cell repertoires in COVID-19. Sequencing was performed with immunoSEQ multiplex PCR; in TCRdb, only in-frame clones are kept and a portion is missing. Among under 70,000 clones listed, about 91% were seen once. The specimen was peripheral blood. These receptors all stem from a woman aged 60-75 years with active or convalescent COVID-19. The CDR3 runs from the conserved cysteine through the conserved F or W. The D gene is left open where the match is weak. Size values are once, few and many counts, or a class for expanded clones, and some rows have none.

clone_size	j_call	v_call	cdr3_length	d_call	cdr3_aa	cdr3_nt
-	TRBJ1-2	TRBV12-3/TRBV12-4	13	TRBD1	CASTLDRGKGYTF	TGTGCCAGCACCCTGGACAGGGGCAAAGGCTACACCTTC
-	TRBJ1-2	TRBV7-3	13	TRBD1	CASSPDRNYGYTF	TGTGCCAGCAGCCCGGACAGGAATTATGGCTACACCTTC
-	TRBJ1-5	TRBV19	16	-	CASSIPAGVGNQPQHF	TGTGCCAGTAGTATCCCGGCCGGGGTGGGCAATCAGCCCCAGCATTTT
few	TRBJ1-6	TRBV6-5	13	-	CATYREGNSPLHF	TGTGCCACGTACAGGGAGGGTAATTCACCCCTCCACTTT
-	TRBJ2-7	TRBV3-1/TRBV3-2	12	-	CASSQASYEQYF	TGTGCCAGCAGCCAAGCTAGTTACGAGCAGTACTTC
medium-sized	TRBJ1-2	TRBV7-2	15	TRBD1	CASSATGFGLDGYTF	TGTGCCAGCAGCGCGACAGGGTTCGGGTTGGATGGCTACACCTTC
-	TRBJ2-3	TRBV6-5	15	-	CASSRDTTFTDTQYF	TGTGCCAGCAGCCGGGACACCACCTTCACAGATACGCAGTATTTT
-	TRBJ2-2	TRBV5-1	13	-	CASSLAVTGELFF	TGCGCCAGCAGCTTGGCCGTCACCGGGGAGCTGTTTTTT
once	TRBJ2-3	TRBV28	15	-	CASILATGYADTQYF	-
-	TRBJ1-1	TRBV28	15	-	CASSPPRGAGAEAFF	TGTGCCAGCAGTCCCCCCAGAGGGGCGGGGGCTGAAGCTTTCTTT
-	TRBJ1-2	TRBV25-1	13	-	CASHKTGSGPYTF	TGTGCCAGCCACAAGACAGGATCAGGCCCCTACACCTTC
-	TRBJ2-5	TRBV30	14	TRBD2	CACSAGLAQETQYF	TGTGCCTGTTCCGCGGGACTAGCGCAAGAGACCCAGTACTTC
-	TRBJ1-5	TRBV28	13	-	CATGGAVRQPQHF	TGTGCCACCGGAGGGGCAGTTCGGCAGCCCCAGCATTTT
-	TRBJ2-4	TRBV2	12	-	CASRLDRGIQYF	TGTGCCAGCAGATTGGACAGAGGCATTCAGTACTTC
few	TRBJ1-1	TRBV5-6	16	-	CASSLGQGLWNTEAFF	TGTGCCAGCAGCTTGGGGCAGGGACTGTGGAACACTGAAGCTTTCTTT
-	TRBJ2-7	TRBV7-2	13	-	CASSFRLAYEQYF	TGTGCCAGCAGTTTCCGATTAGCCTACGAGCAGTACTTC
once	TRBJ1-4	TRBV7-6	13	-	CASSLMRDEKLFF	TGTGCCAGCAGCTTAATGAGGGATGAAAAACTGTTTTTT
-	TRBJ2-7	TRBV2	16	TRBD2	CASSEYRSGRAYEQYF	TGTGCCAGCAGTGAATACCGGAGCGGGAGGGCCTACGAGCAGTACTTC
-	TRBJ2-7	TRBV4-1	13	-	CASSQGYENEQYF	TGCGCCAGCAGCCAAGGTTACGAGAACGAGCAGTACTTC
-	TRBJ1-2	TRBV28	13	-	CASSHDLDYGYTF	TGTGCCAGCAGTCATGACTTGGACTATGGCTACACCTTC
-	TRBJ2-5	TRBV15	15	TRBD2	CATSTSGGREETQYF	TGTGCCACCAGCACTAGCGGGGGGAGGGAGGAGACCCAGTACTTC
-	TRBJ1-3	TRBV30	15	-	CAWSPQGASGNTIYF	TGTGCCTGGAGTCCTCAGGGTGCCTCTGGAAACACCATATATTTT
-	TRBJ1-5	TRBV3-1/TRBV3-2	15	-	CASSQGGRSNQPQHF	TGTGCCAGCAGCCAAGGAGGGCGTAGCAATCAGCCCCAGCATTTT
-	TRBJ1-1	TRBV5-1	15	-	CASSAGGLGNTEAFF	TGCGCCAGCAGCGCGGGGGGTCTAGGGAACACTGAAGCTTTCTTT
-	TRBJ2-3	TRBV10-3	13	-	CAIKYGSTDTQYF	TGTGCCATCAAGTATGGCAGCACAGATACGCAGTATTTT
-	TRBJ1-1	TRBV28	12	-	CASIRGNTEAFF	TGTGCCAGCATTCGGGGGAACACTGAAGCTTTCTTT
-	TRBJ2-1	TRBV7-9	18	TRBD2	CASSFGAGGGNSYNEQFF	TGTGCCAGCAGCTTCGGGGCGGGAGGAGGAAACTCCTACAATGAGCAGTTCTTC
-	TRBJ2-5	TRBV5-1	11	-	CASSFQEIQYF	TGCGCCAGCAGCTTCCAAGAGATCCAGTACTTC
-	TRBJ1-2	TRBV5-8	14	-	CASSVTGSNYGYTF	TGTGCCAGCAGCGTCACAGGATCCAACTATGGCTACACCTTC
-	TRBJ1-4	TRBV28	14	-	CASSSDSINEKLFF	TGTGCCAGCAGTTCTGACAGTATTAATGAAAAACTGTTTTTT
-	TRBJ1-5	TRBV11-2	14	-	CASSFRGTNQPQHF	TGTGCCAGCAGCTTCAGGGGAACTAATCAGCCCCAGCATTTT
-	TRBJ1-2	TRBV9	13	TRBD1	CASSPQTGNGYTF	TGTGCCAGCAGCCCCCAGACAGGGAATGGCTACACCTTC
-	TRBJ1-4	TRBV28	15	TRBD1	CASSLGQGAREKLFF	TGTGCCAGCAGTTTAGGACAGGGGGCGAGAGAAAAACTGTTTTTT
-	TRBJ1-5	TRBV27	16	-	CASATSTTGSNQPQHF	TGTGCCAGCGCTACCTCTACGACAGGTAGCAATCAGCCCCAGCATTTT
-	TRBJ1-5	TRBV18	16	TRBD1	CASSRTQGAPNQPQHF	TGTGCCAGCTCACGAACCCAGGGGGCTCCTAATCAGCCCCAGCATTTT
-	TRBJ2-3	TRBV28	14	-	CASSSEVSTDTQYF	TGTGCCAGCAGTTCAGAAGTTAGCACAGATACGCAGTATTTT